The entry below describes one T cell receptor (beta chain). Deletions cut 3 bases from V and 5 bases from J, with 25 bases between. CDR1 and CDR2 (germline): LGHNA, YNFKEQ. CDR3 size: 18 residues. The data stem from a study of Tregs in tolerant kidney transplant recipients. Data came from immunoSEQ multiplex PCR; TCRdb stores just in-frame clones and leaves some out. The sample records some 62,000 clones, about 98% being singletons. This clonotype originated in a human donor who received a combined kidney and bone marrow transplant. The J gene is TRBJ1-1, the V gene TRBV4-2, with a tentative D call TRBD1 (5 bases). The source was Tregs from blood, collected before the transplant. CDR3 amino acids: CASSQFFSGGVTGTEAFF. CDR3 in DNA: TGTGCCAGCAGCCAGTTCTTTTCGGGGGGGGTTACGGGGACTGAAGCTTTCTTT.